The entry that follows covers one T cell receptor beta chain sequence. No antigen is known for it. The length of the CDR3 is 12 residues. The germline V gene has CDR1 MDHEN and CDR2 SYDVKM. V was clipped by 6 bases and J by 5 bases, with 9 bases between them. The data are from a study of T cell repertoires in cytomegalovirus infection. The overall study: Matching HLA type, along with CMV infection, was indicated by public TCR beta signatures. Regarding the study as a whole: Carriers of CMV plus the relevant HLA were identified by cumulative public TCR beta family frequency.

Each CDR3 protein is one row after TCRdb ran MiXCR on the reads. Of 380,000 or so distinct CDR3 sequences in the sample, roughly 34% were seen once. This chain links TRBV28 with TRBJ2-3; D gene unclear. Sequenced here: cultured PBMCs, sampled from culture after CMV antigen stimulation. This receptor was identified in a human donor in good health (CMV status not recorded). Some clones in this sample may be carry-over from other donors' samples. CDR3 bases: TGTGCCAGCAGCCCGACCGAAGATACGCAGTATTTT. Protein product: CASSPTEDTQYF.